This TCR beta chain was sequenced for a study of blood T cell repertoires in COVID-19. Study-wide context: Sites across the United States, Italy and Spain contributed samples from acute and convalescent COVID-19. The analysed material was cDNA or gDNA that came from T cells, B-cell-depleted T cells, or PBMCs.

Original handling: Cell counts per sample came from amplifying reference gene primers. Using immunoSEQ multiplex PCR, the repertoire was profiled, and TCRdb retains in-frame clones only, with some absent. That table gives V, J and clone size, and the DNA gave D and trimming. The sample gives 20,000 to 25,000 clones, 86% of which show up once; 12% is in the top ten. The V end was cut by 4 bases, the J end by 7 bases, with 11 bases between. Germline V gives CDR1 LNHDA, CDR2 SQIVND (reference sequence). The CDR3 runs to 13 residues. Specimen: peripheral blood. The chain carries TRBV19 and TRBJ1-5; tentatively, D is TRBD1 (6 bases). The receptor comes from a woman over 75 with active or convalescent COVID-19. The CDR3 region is CASSKQGGQPQHF. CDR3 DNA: TGTGCCAGTAGTAAACAGGGTGGACAGCCCCAGCATTTT. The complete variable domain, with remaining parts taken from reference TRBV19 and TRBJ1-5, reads DGGITQSPKYLFRKEGQNVTLSCEQNLNHDAMYWYRQDPGQGLRLIYYSQIVNDFQKGDIAEGYSVSREKKESFPLTVTSAQKNPTAFYLCASSKQGGQPQHFGDGTRLSIL.